The T cell receptor (beta chain) described here comes from a study of cytomegalovirus exposure and HLA in healthy donors. Germline CDR1 SNHLY, CDR2 FYNNEI. CDR3 length: 15 residues. The V and J ends lost 5 bases and 3 bases, in that order; junction bases with no gene match: 7. A multiplex PCR was run with 60 Vbeta primers and 13 Jbeta primers. In the original processing: Later, tens of millions of unique TCR beta chains were counted in an analysis, and 8.5 million to 13 million of them were shared. Libraries were prepared by immunoSEQ multiplex PCR; TCRdb keeps only in-frame clonotypes and omits some of them. Clonal size and the V and J genes are those of that table, whereas D and trimming came from the DNA. This sample's clone table lists under 150,000 clones.

The sequenced sample consisted of PBMCs. The J gene is TRBJ1-1, the V gene TRBV2; TRBD1 aligns across 9 bases. The clonotype originates from a woman aged 60-75 years in good health and CMV-seronegative. CDR3 sequence (DNA): TGTGCCAGCAGTCCCTTTACAGGGGGCGACACTGAAGCTTTCTTT. As protein: CASSPFTGGDTEAFF.